Described below is a single T cell receptor (beta chain) sequence and its context. These data belong to a study of OX40 agonist ivuxolimab in advanced cancers. Profiling relied on immunoSEQ multiplex PCR, and the TCRdb table lists in-frame clones only, not all of them. The sample contains tens of thousands of clones, just over 85% of which appear only once. The sequence was collected from an adult with an advanced solid tumor such as melanoma, head and neck, liver or kidney cancer. This sample comprised CD4+ or CD8+ T cells sorted from blood, obtained in a trial of the OX40 agonist ivuxolimab.

CDR3 loop: CASSLGGSANEQYF. In DNA form, the CDR3 reads TGTGCCAGCAGCTTAGGCGGGAGCGCCAACGAGCAGTACTTC. The chain employs TRBV7-6 and TRBJ2-7, with 7 nucleotides matching TRBD2. With 1 base clipped from V and 5 bases from J, the junction kept 5 bases outside the gene matches. The germline V gene encodes CDR1 SGHVS and CDR2 FNYEAQ. The CDR3 contains 14 residues. Filled out from reference TRBV7-6 and TRBJ2-7, the complete variable domain reads GAGVSQSPRYKVTKRGQDVALRCDPISGHVSLYWYRQALGQGPEFLTYFNYEAQQDKSGLPNDRFSAERPEGSISTLTIQRTEQRDSAMYRCASSLGGSANEQYFGPGTRLTVT.